These 28 T cell receptor beta chains were sequenced from one sample in a study of T-cell memory formation after mild COVID-19. One entry per CDR3 protein results from TCRdb running MiXCR on the 5' RACE reads. The sample has over 70,000 distinct CDR3 sequences, around 16% seen once. Sequencing was carried out using PBMCs or a T cell subset sorted from them (not recorded which). Receptors originate from a young man who had mild COVID-19 (a few samples of this study predate the infection). Cell type and time point are not known.

There are a few counts of this clonotype. The chain links TRBV3-1 to TRBJ2-3, with D maybe TRBD2 (6 bases). Germline lookup yields CDR1 LGHDT and CDR2 YNNKEL (reference sequence). V was pared by 4 bases and J by 0 bases, with 11 bases between. The CDR3 spans 15 residues. For the CDR3, the DNA is TGTGCCAGCAGCCTTATAGCGGATAGCACAGATACGCAGTATTTT. Its translation is CASSLIADSTDTQYF.

The chain employs TRBV6-5 and TRBJ1-1; D is perhaps TRBD1 (5 bases). The length of the CDR3 is 14 residues. Germline values: CDR1 MNHEY, CDR2 SVGAGI. V lost 5 bases, J lost 1 base, and 11 bases lay in between. The CDR3 protein is CASSHGTPNTEAFF. The CDR3, as DNA: TGTGCCAGCAGTCACGGGACGCCGAACACTGAAGCTTTCTTT.

This clonotype came up many times. The J gene is TRBJ2-1, the V gene TRBV7-9, with D possibly matching TRBD2 (6 bases). The germline gives CDR1 SEHNR, CDR2 FQNEAQ (reference sequence). V was shortened by 4 bases and J by 3 bases, with 19 bases between the two germline ends. The CDR3 contains 17 residues. The CDR3 DNA sequence: TGTGCCAGCAGCTCCGCCTTGCGGACGGGGGACTACAATGAGCAGTTCTTC. Its translation: CASSSALRTGDYNEQFF.

The chain joins TRBV3-1 to TRBJ2-1; D possibly corresponds to TRBD1 (6 bases). Trimming shortened V by 3 bases and J by 8 bases, and 17 bases separated the two germline ends. Germline V lookup: CDR1 LGHDT, CDR2 YNNKEL (reference sequence). The CDR3 sequence is 15 residues long. The CDR3 nucleotides read TGTGCCAGCAGCCAGCCGGGACACGCCTCAGATGAGCAGTTCTTC. Translated, it gives CASSQPGHASDEQFF.

The V and J genes are TRBV6-5 and TRBJ2-3; the D gene is possibly TRBD1 (6 bases). The CDR3 length is 16 residues. Germline-derived CDR1 and CDR2 are MNHEY and SVGAGI. The V end was cut by 4 bases, the J end by 2 bases, with 16 bases between. The CDR3 region is CASSFTQGFSTDTQYF. The CDR3 DNA follows: TGTGCCAGCAGTTTTACTCAGGGGTTCTCCACAGATACGCAGTATTTT.

Only a few counts were recorded for this clonotype. The V and J genes are TRBV12-3 or TRBV12-4 and TRBJ2-3; 13 positions match TRBD2. The trim removed 6 bases at V and 0 bases at J, leaving 9 bases unmatched. This CDR3 spans 18 amino acids. The CDR3 reads CASSAPGTSGASTDTQYF. The CDR3 DNA follows: TGTGCCAGCAGCGCTCCCGGGACTAGCGGGGCTAGCACAGATACGCAGTATTTT.

This clonotype was counted only a few times. CDR3 sequence: CASSQFLGGQGRTEAFF. In DNA, the CDR3 is TGTGCCAGCAGCCAATTCCTGGGAGGACAGGGTAGGACTGAAGCTTTCTTT. The rearrangement links TRBV14 to TRBJ1-1; TRBD1 matches 8 bases. CDR1 SGHDN and CDR2 FVKESK come from the germline V gene. With 2 bases clipped from V and 5 bases from J, the junction kept 13 bases outside the gene matches. The CDR3 is made up of 17 amino acids.

Here the CDR3 reads CASSPLTSSSTDTQYF. Written as DNA, the CDR3 is TGTGCCAGCAGCCCCCTGACTAGCAGTAGCACAGATACGCAGTATTTT. V gene TRBV4-2 combines with J gene TRBJ2-3; 7 bases line up with TRBD2. Germline V gives CDR1 LGHNA, CDR2 YNFKEQ. The CDR3 extends over 16 amino acids. V lost 4 bases, J lost 0 bases, and 7 bases stayed unmatched.

This clonotype came up a few times. The rearrangement uses TRBV7-9 and TRBJ1-1; a weak D match, TRBD1 (5 bases). Germline CDR1 reads SEHNR; CDR2 reads FQNEAQ (reference sequence). CDR3 length equals 16 residues. V dropped 5 bases and J dropped 0 bases, with 16 bases sitting between them. The CDR3 loop reads CASSARGLGVNTEAFF. CDR3 nucleotide sequence: TGTGCCAGCAGCGCGAGGGGCCTTGGGGTGAACACTGAAGCTTTCTTT.

This clonotype was seen ten or more times. V usage is TRBV5-6 and J usage is TRBJ2-2; D may be TRBD1 or TRBD2 (5 bases each). Trimming removed 0 bases at V and 6 bases at J, with 6 bases between. Germline CDR1 and CDR2: SGHDT and YYEEEE. The CDR3 consists of 13 residues. CDR3 in DNA: TGTGCCAGCAGCTTGGCGGGACCCGGGGAGCTGTTTTTT. Its translation is CASSLAGPGELFF.

CDR3 DNA: TGCGCCAGCAGTGACCTCAAGGACAGGGGGCGCGACAATGAGCAGTTCTTC. Protein sequence: CASSDLKDRGRDNEQFF. V gene TRBV10-2 combines with J gene TRBJ2-1; 11 nucleotides line up with TRBD1. With 3 bases clipped from V and 5 bases from J, the junction kept 9 bases outside the gene matches. Germline assignment: CDR1 WSHSY and CDR2 SAAADI. The CDR3 is made up of 17 amino acids.

This clonotype occurred many times. The genes are TRBV10-3 and TRBJ2-2; maybe TRBD1 (5 bases). Germline CDR1 and CDR2: ENHRY and SYGVKD. V lost 0 bases, J lost 4 bases, and 12 bases lay in between. This CDR3 is built from 16 residues. The CDR3 reads CAISESWQGGTGELFF. CDR3 coding DNA: TGTGCCATCAGTGAGTCGTGGCAGGGCGGCACCGGGGAGCTGTTTTTT.

This clonotype has more than one count but fewer than ten. The chain couples TRBV7-9 to TRBJ1-2, with D maybe TRBD1 (5 bases). Trimming pared 8 bases from V and 4 bases from J, leaving 17 bases between. The CDR3 consists of 14 residues. Germline V gene data show CDR1 as SEHNR and CDR2 as FQNEAQ (reference sequence). Here the CDR3 DNA reads TGTGCCAGCTCACCCCCGGGACGGACCTATGGCTACACCTTC. Translating gives CASSPPGRTYGYTF. Drawing the rest from reference TRBV7-9 and TRBJ1-2, the complete variable domain is DTGVSQNPRHKITKRGQNVTFRCDPISEHNRLYWYRQTLGQGPEFLTYFQNEAQLEKSRLLSDRFSAERPKGSFSTLEIQRTEQGDSAMYLCASSPPGRTYGYTFGSGTRLTVV.

This clonotype was seen repeatedly, ten times or more. V and J are TRBV29-1 and TRBJ1-1; a possible D gene is TRBD1 (6 bases). Germline V gene lookup returns CDR1 SQVTM and CDR2 ANQGSEA. Trimming stripped 5 bases from V and 6 bases from J, with 16 bases between. The CDR3 runs to 13 residues. The CDR3 DNA is TGCAGCGTTCCCACAGGGTTTGGTCCTGAAGCTTTCTTT. Encoded protein: CSVPTGFGPEAFF.

The chain links TRBV7-6 to TRBJ2-2; TRBD1 matches 9 bases. This CDR3 has 14 residues. Germline values: CDR1 SGHVS, CDR2 FNYEAQ. The ends lost 9 bases at V and 4 bases at J; junction bases unmatched: 6. The CDR3 DNA reads TGTGCCAGTACCGGGACAGGGAGCACCGGGGAGCTGTTTTTT. It translates to CASTGTGSTGELFF.

This clonotype showed up many times. The chain employs TRBV3-1 and TRBJ2-1; TRBD2 matches 10 bases. The V gene end was trimmed by 4 bases and the J gene end by 5 bases; junction bases not matched to a gene: 8. The germline V gene has CDR1 LGHDT and CDR2 YNNKEL (reference sequence). The length of the CDR3 is 16 residues. The CDR3 DNA is TGTGCCAGCAGCCCGCTTAGCGGGGGGCTACACAATGAGCAGTTCTTC. Amino acid sequence: CASSPLSGGLHNEQFF.

This clonotype was observed a handful of times. The chain uses TRBV4-3 and TRBJ1-5; D remains ambiguous. This CDR3 is 15 amino acids long. Germline V gene lookup returns CDR1 LGHNA and CDR2 YSLEER. V was trimmed by 0 bases and J by 0 bases, leaving 6 bases between them. The CDR3 DNA sequence: TGCGCCAGCAGCCAAGAACGGTATAGCAATCAGCCCCAGCATTTT. Encoded protein: CASSQERYSNQPQHF.

The rearrangement uses TRBV9 and TRBJ2-7; 8 nucleotides match TRBD1. This CDR3 has 16 amino acids. V lost 4 bases, J lost 1 base, and 10 bases stayed unmatched. Germline V gene data show CDR1 as SGDLS and CDR2 as YYNGEE. Here the CDR3 reads CASSPSGTGNSYEQYF. The CDR3 DNA is TGTGCCAGCAGCCCTTCCGGGACAGGTAATTCCTACGAGCAGTACTTC. Full variable domain (missing parts from reference TRBV9 and TRBJ2-7): DSGVTQTPKHLITATGQRVTLRCSPRSGDLSVYWYQQSLDQGLQFLIQYYNGEERAKGNILERFSAQQFPDLHSELNLSSLELGDSALYFCASSPSGTGNSYEQYFGPGTRLTVT.

The chain is built from TRBV7-6 and TRBJ2-7; 9 nucleotides match TRBD1. CDR1 is SGHVS, CDR2 FNYEAQ, per germline. V shed 0 bases, J shed 6 bases, and the junction held 3 bases outside the gene matches. This CDR3 has 14 residues. The CDR3 DNA follows: TGTGCCAGCAGCTTAGCTGCGACAGGGGGCGAGCAGTACTTC. This gives the protein CASSLAATGGEQYF.

This clonotype showed up just a few times. The limits of the CDR3 on the DNA are not certain, so only TCRdb's listed CDR3 is given. J is TRBJ2-7 and V is TRBV6-5; the table's D call TRBD2 went unverified against the DNA. The V gene's germline CDR1 is MNHEY and CDR2 SVGAGI. The length of the CDR3 is 16 amino acids, counting both ends. The chain's CDR3 is CASSYFGPNYDYEQYF.

This chain connects TRBV4-1 to TRBJ2-7; weak D call: TRBD2 (6 bases). The V gene lost 4 bases and the J gene lost 2 bases, with 15 bases spanning the gap. This CDR3 is 15 amino acids long. Germline CDR1 and CDR2: MGHRA and YSYEKL. The CDR3 sequence: CASSRGSGPAYEQYF. Here the CDR3 DNA reads TGCGCCAGCAGCCGCGGCAGCGGGCCGGCCTACGAGCAGTACTTC.

This clonotype occurred a few times. The V call is TRBV9, the J call TRBJ2-2; tentatively, D is TRBD1 (7 bases). The CDR3 runs 17 residues. V lost 3 bases and J 3 bases, leaving 18 bases between the germline ends. Germline values: CDR1 SGDLS, CDR2 YYNGEE. CDR3 sequence (DNA): TGTGCCAGCAGCGAAGGAGGGGGCGCCCCGGACACCGGGGAGCTGTTTTTT. Translation: CASSEGGGAPDTGELFF.

The CDR3 bases are TGTGCCAGCAGGGCCGGTGTGGGGAAGTACACCGGGGAGCTGTTTTTT. This encodes CASRAGVGKYTGELFF. The V gene is TRBV6-5, the J gene TRBJ2-2; D is ambiguous. Germline values: CDR1 MNHEY, CDR2 SVGAGI. The germline V and J ends were trimmed by 6 bases and 3 bases, with 17 bases remaining between them. The CDR3 is 16 amino acids.

This clonotype was detected ten times or more. The chain links TRBV4-2 to TRBJ2-7; D is uncertain. Germline CDR1 reads LGHNA; CDR2 reads YNFKEQ. V gave up 0 bases and J gave up 3 bases, with 6 bases separating them. This CDR3 has 13 amino acids. CDR3 region: CASSQEQLYEQYF. DNA for the CDR3: TGTGCCAGCAGCCAAGAGCAGCTCTACGAGCAGTACTTC.

The sample holds a few counts of this clonotype. J is TRBJ2-1 and V is TRBV29-1; no definite D call. Trimming cost V 4 bases and J 9 bases, with 4 bases left between them. The CDR3 spans 9 residues. The germline V gene has CDR1 SQVTM and CDR2 ANQGSEA. The CDR3 loop is CSVAGEQFF. The CDR3 region has the DNA TGCAGCGTTGCGGGTGAGCAGTTCTTC.

The genes are TRBV4-1 and TRBJ1-1; D unresolved. CDR3 length: 15 residues. Germline V CDR1 and CDR2: MGHRA, YSYEKL. Deletions cut 5 bases from V and 5 bases from J, with 18 bases between. The CDR3: CASSSQAGEETEAFF. The CDR3 coding sequence is TGCGCCAGCAGCTCCCAGGCGGGAGAAGAAACTGAAGCTTTCTTT.

This clonotype has at least ten counts. V gene TRBV6-2 or TRBV6-3 combines with J gene TRBJ2-1; D is undetermined. This CDR3 region has 14 residues. CDR1 is MNHEY and CDR2 is SVGEGT in the germline V gene. V was clipped by 4 bases and J by 3 bases, with 10 bases between them. The CDR3, as DNA: TGTGCCAGCAGTTCCAGGATCGGCTACAATGAGCAGTTCTTC. This sequence encodes CASSSRIGYNEQFF.

The chain joins TRBV14 to TRBJ1-4; D not resolved. V was shortened by 4 bases and J by 7 bases, with 13 bases between the two germline ends. From germline, CDR1 is SGHDN and CDR2 FVKESK. The CDR3 loop spans 14 amino acids. Here the CDR3 reads CASSPGVKIEKLFF. The CDR3 DNA sequence: TGTGCCAGCAGCCCCGGGGTCAAGATTGAAAAACTGTTTTTT.